Listed below are T cell receptor beta chains from one sample, sequenced in a study of T-cell reconstitution after alpha-beta-depleted transplantation in children. TCRdb re-called the PCR reads through MiXCR, storing one row per CDR3 protein. The sample consists of roughly 220,000 distinct CDR3 sequences, about 11% of them appearing once. The material was PBMCs from the stem cell graft donor, obtained from the stem cell graft. All receptors come from a human donor who donated a stem cell graft to a child with acute lymphoblastic leukemia. Each CDR3 is given with its conserved first and last residue. The order of the fields is V gene, CDR3 protein.

V gene: TRBV20-1
CDR3 protein: CSAQPSDQFF

V gene: TRBV9
CDR3 protein: CASSVEGQSTGELFF

V gene: TRBV11-2
CDR3 protein: CASSSFRTSGGAHTQYF

V gene: TRBV6-2/TRBV6-3
CDR3 protein: CASTPGRGGREQYF

V gene: TRBV4-2
CDR3 protein: CASGRDVATGSSGNTIYF

V gene: TRBV28
CDR3 protein: CASRHSRDRVTGELFF

V gene: TRBV28
CDR3 protein: CASSFPSGTNEQFF

V gene: TRBV20-1
CDR3 protein: CSAHTGFYGYTF

V gene: TRBV7-9
CDR3 protein: CASSLSRHSPYGYTF

V gene: TRBV6-6
CDR3 protein: CASRQIEAFF

V gene: TRBV5-5
CDR3 protein: CASSPDSPNSPLHF

V gene: TRBV14
CDR3 protein: CASSQWDLSGNTIYF

V gene: TRBV18
CDR3 protein: CASSPNAGNQETQYF

V gene: TRBV4-2
CDR3 protein: CASSQDVLARRRYTQYF

V gene: TRBV7-2
CDR3 protein: CASSLGRDQPQHF

V gene: TRBV27
CDR3 protein: CASSSLGSGRDEQYF

V gene: TRBV29-1
CDR3 protein: CSVRVANYGYTF

V gene: TRBV20-1
CDR3 protein: CSASWGAGNQPQHF

V gene: TRBV20-1
CDR3 protein: CSALQGSAFLSPLHF

V gene: TRBV20-1
CDR3 protein: CSARGIAKNIQYF

V gene: TRBV7-2
CDR3 protein: CASSPRGGGGYEQYF

V gene: TRBV4-3
CDR3 protein: CASSQSPHLAGSTDTQYF

V gene: TRBV5-1
CDR3 protein: CASSPGQPNYGYTF

V gene: TRBV18
CDR3 protein: CASSPDRDNGVF

V gene: TRBV24-1
CDR3 protein: CATSATRTSTDTQYF

V gene: TRBV4-2
CDR3 protein: CASSQLSGGTGKVEQYF

V gene: TRBV29-1
CDR3 protein: CSVGSGGNYNEQFF

V gene: TRBV20-1
CDR3 protein: CSASPGQGYGYTF

V gene: TRBV7-6
CDR3 protein: CASSLGRGATNEKLFF

V gene: TRBV19
CDR3 protein: CASQRGTTEAFF

V gene: TRBV4-3
CDR3 protein: CASSQETNGRANNEQFF

V gene: TRBV20-1
CDR3 protein: CSANDDRDYQETQYF

V gene: TRBV7-2
CDR3 protein: CASSRDLASRYEQYF

V gene: TRBV19
CDR3 protein: CASSNKPGPYNEQFF

V gene: TRBV6-5
CDR3 protein: CASNGQSYEQYF

V gene: TRBV20-1
CDR3 protein: CSAPRGGVYEQYF

V gene: TRBV5-1
CDR3 protein: CASSLDGGRALNEQFF

V gene: TRBV28
CDR3 protein: CASSFPLGRSYGYTF

V gene: TRBV20-1
CDR3 protein: CSARKGALDSPLHF

V gene: TRBV7-9
CDR3 protein: CASSLSRGIADTQYF

V gene: TRBV4-3
CDR3 protein: CASSSGGAGHEQYF

V gene: TRBV5-5
CDR3 protein: CATKIEGDGLYGYTF

V gene: TRBV10-3
CDR3 protein: CAISEFSGRSTDTQYF

V gene: TRBV5-1
CDR3 protein: CASSLEPFGTGNDEQYF

V gene: TRBV6-1
CDR3 protein: CASSLPGQGAREQYF

V gene: TRBV23-1
CDR3 protein: CASSFFWGTDELSF

V gene: TRBV18
CDR3 protein: CASSPPPVNTEAFF

V gene: TRBV12-3/TRBV12-4
CDR3 protein: CASSLDPPSSYEQYF

V gene: TRBV4-3
CDR3 protein: CASSQGISAEATEAFF

V gene: TRBV11-2
CDR3 protein: CASSLDGPGRPNNEQFF

V gene: TRBV5-1
CDR3 protein: CASSFYRDTDTQYF

V gene: TRBV20-1
CDR3 protein: CSARPLLALSYNEQFF

V gene: TRBV7-2
CDR3 protein: CASSPPPGAVSRNEQFF

V gene: TRBV12-3/TRBV12-4
CDR3 protein: CASSSGDRGSPLHF

V gene: TRBV5-6
CDR3 protein: CASSSRGPLFYEQYF